These T cell receptor beta chains were read from a single sample in a study of shared clonotypes between healthy human individuals. Produced via immunoSEQ multiplex PCR; TCRdb's table is partial and in-frame only. The data hold about a million clones, with 65% to 80% observed a single time. The sample was memory CD4+ T cells sorted from blood. The receptors shown here come from a young man in good health. CDR3s include the opening cysteine and the closing phenylalanine or tryptophan. D genes are given only for firm matches. Clone size is given for some rows only: seen once, a few or many times, or a class if the clone is expanded.

V	size	D	J	DNA	CDR3
TRBV7-8	NA	NA	TRBJ2-2	TGTGCCAGCAGCTTACTGTACACAAACACCGGGGAGCTGTTTTTT	CASSLLYTNTGELFF
TRBV6-5	NA	NA	TRBJ2-1	TGTGCCAGCAGTTCCCCAGCTTACGGCAATGAGCAGTTCTTC	CASSSPAYGNEQFF
TRBV7-9	NA	NA	TRBJ1-1	TGTGCCAGCAGCCGGGGGTTTTTT	CASSRGFF
TRBV5-1	NA	NA	TRBJ1-1	TGCGCCAGCAGCTTGGCTTTCCCGAACACTGAAGCTTTCTTT	CASSLAFPNTEAFF
TRBV10-3	few	TRBD2	TRBJ2-3	TGTGCCATCAGTGAGCCCTTAGCGGGAGCGGCAGATACGCAGTATTTT	CAISEPLAGAADTQYF
TRBV27	few	TRBD2	TRBJ2-1	TGTGCCAGCAGTACGGGACTAGCGGACCGGACTTCTTACAATGAGCAGTTCTTC	CASSTGLADRTSYNEQFF
TRBV30	NA	TRBD1	TRBJ2-2	TGTGCCTGGAGTGTGGGGACAGGGGACACCGGGGAGCTGTTTTTT	CAWSVGTGDTGELFF
TRBV11-3	NA	NA	TRBJ2-5	TGTGCCAGCAGCCGTGTACCCTGGGAGACCCAGTACTTC	CASSRVPWETQYF
TRBV4-3	NA	TRBD1	TRBJ2-3	TGCGCCAGCAGCCAAGATGGCAGGGGGGATACGCAGTATTTT	CASSQDGRGDTQYF
TRBV18	NA	TRBD1	TRBJ2-1	TGTGCCAGCTCACCACCGGGACAGGGGAGAGATGAGCAGTTCTTC	CASSPPGQGRDEQFF
TRBV19	NA	TRBD1	TRBJ1-5	TGTGCCAGTACCCTCGGACAGGGGGCTAACCAGCCCCAGCATTTT	CASTLGQGANQPQHF
TRBV21-1	few	NA	TRBJ1-3	TGTGCCAGCAGCAAAGCTGGCAAGAGCTCTGGAAACACCATATATTTT	CASSKAGKSSGNTIYF
TRBV10-3	NA	NA	TRBJ2-2	TGTGCCATCAGCAAGGGACCCGGGGAGCTGTTTTTT	CAISKGPGELFF
TRBV18	NA	TRBD1	TRBJ1-2	TGTGCCAGCTCACCACGGGACAGCGCTTCCTATGGCTACACCTTC	CASSPRDSASYGYTF